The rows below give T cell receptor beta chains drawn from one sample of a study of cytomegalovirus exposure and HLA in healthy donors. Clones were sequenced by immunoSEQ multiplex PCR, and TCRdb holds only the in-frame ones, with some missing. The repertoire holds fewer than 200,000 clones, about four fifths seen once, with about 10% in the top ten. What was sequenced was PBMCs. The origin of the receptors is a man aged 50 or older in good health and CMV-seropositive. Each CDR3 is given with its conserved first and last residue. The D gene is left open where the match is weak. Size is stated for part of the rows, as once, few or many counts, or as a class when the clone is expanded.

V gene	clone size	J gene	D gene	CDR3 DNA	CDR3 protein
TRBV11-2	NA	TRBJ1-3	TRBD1	TGTGCCAGCAGCGCTCGGCGACAGGGCACGATTGGAAACACCATATATTTT	CASSARRQGTIGNTIYF
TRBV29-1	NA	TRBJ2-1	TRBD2	TGCAGCGTTGTGGGGGCTGCCCCGGGACTAGTTATTAATGAGCAGTTCTTC	CSVVGAAPGLVINEQFF
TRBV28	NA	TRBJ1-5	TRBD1	TGTGCCAGCAAAAGACAGGGCGATCAGCCCCAGCATTTT	CASKRQGDQPQHF
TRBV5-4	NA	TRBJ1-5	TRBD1	TGTGCCAGCAGCGGGGACAGGGGGAGCAATCAGCCCCAGCATTTT	CASSGDRGSNQPQHF
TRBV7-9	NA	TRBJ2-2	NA	TGTGCCAGCAGCTTAGATCGGACTCCTACCGGGGAGCTGTTTTTT	CASSLDRTPTGELFF
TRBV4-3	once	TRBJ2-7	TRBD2	TGCGCCAGCAGCCAAGGGCTAGCGGGAGGGAGCTCCTACGAGCAGTACTTC	CASSQGLAGGSSYEQYF
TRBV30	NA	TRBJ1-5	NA	TGTGCCTGGAGTGTTTCCTCTTTCAATCAGCCCCAGCATTTT	CAWSVSSFNQPQHF
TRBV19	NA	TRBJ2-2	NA	TGTGCCAGTAGTAAATCGGGGGAGGCCGGGGAGCTGTTTTTT	CASSKSGEAGELFF
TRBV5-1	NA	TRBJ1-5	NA	TGCGCCAGCAGCTTGGTATCGGGAAACCAGCCCCAGCATTTT	CASSLVSGNQPQHF
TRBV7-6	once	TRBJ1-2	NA	TGTGCCAGCAGCCCGAGCGGGGCCCAGTTTAACTATGGCTACACCTTC	CASSPSGAQFNYGYTF
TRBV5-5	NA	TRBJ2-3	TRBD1	TGTGCCAGCAGGACGGACAGGGGAGTGGTGCATACGCAGTATTTT	CASRTDRGVVHTQYF
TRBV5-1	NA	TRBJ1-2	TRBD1	TGCGCCAGCAGTCCCGGGACAGGGGGCGGGTCTGGCTACACCTTC	CASSPGTGGGSGYTF
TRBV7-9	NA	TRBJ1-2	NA	TGTGCCAGCAGCTTAGTATCGACTGCACATGGCTACACCTTC	CASSLVSTAHGYTF
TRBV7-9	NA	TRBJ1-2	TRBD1	TGTGCCAGCAGCACCGGACAGGGGGACTATGGCTACACCTTC	CASSTGQGDYGYTF
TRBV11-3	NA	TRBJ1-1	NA	TGTGCCAGCAGCTCGACACAGAACACTGAAGCTTTCTTT	CASSSTQNTEAFF
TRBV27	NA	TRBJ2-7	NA	TGTGCCAGCAGTTTATGGAGGGGTGCCTACGAGCAGTACTTC	CASSLWRGAYEQYF
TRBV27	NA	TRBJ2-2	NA	TGTGCCAGCAGTTTCTTAGCGGAAAACACCGGGGAGCTGTTTTTT	CASSFLAENTGELFF
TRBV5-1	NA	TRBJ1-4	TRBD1	TGCGCCAGCAGCTGGACAGGGTCTGGAACTAATGAAAAACTGTTTTTT	CASSWTGSGTNEKLFF
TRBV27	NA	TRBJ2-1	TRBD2	TGTGCCAGCAGTTTATCGGGGACTAGCGGGAGTTTGAATGAGCAGTTCTTC	CASSLSGTSGSLNEQFF
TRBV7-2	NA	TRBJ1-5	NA	TGTGCCAGCAGCTCCAGGGGTGATCAGCCCCAGCATTTT	CASSSRGDQPQHF
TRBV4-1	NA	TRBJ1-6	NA	TGCGCCAGCAGCCAAGATAGGGGCCTACCCCTCCACTTT	CASSQDRGLPLHF
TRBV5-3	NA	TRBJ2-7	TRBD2	TGTGCCAGAAGCTTCATTGCGGGAGGGTGGTACGAGCAGTACTTC	CARSFIAGGWYEQYF